This record covers a single T cell receptor (beta chain). Antigen specificity is unknown. The junction differs from germline at one of its ends, possibly a read error. Samples each had at least 5.5 micrograms of total RNA extracted. This entry belongs to a study of blood T cells in healthy people across ages. Study results and caveats: CMV status of donors was unknown, possibly confounding expanded clonotype changes.

A second about 7 to 11 cycle PCR used barcoded and J-beta primers. TCRdb independently ran MiXCR on the 5' RACE reads; one entry per CDR3 protein. In the table there are about 680,000 distinct CDR3 sequences, about half of which are singletons. The germline CDR1 and CDR2 sequences are DFQATT and SNEGSKA (reference sequence). The CDR3 covers 13 residues. Sequencing was performed on blood. The sequence was obtained from a woman aged 60-75 years in good health. The chain links TRBV20-1 to TRBJ2-1; 9 nucleotides match TRBD2. The CDR3 spells CSTSGPYYNEQFF. DNA of the CDR3: TGCAGTACTAGCGGGCCCTACTACAATGAGCAGTTCTTC.